One and the same sample provided the 12 T cell receptor beta chains below, sequenced in a study of T cells expressing NK-cell markers. TCRdb reprocessed the 5' RACE reads; each CDR3 protein has one entry and no DNA is given. Here the sample table reports some 390,000 distinct CDR3 sequences. Source material: blood T cells: a sorted CD56 or NKG2C T cell subset, CD4+ or CD8+ T cells, or bulk PBMC T cells (not recorded which). These receptors all stem from a woman between 45 and 65 years old in good health.

The rearrangement joins TRBV29-1 to TRBJ1-3. The CDR3 extends over 15 amino acids. Germline CDR1 reads SQVTM; CDR2 reads ANQGSEA. CDR3 sequence reads: CSVESAGISGNTIYF.

This CDR3 reads CATRTVSTDTQYF. This sequence joins TRBV15 and TRBJ2-3. Germline loops: CDR1 LNHNV, CDR2 YYDKDF (reference sequence). This CDR3 region has 13 residues. The entire variable domain, with the rest obtained from reference TRBV15 and TRBJ2-3, is as follows: DAMVIQNPRYQVTQFGKPVTLSCSQTLNHNVMYWYQQKSSQAPKLLFHYYDKDFNNEADTPDNFQSRRPNTSFCFLDIRSPGLGDTAMYLCATRTVSTDTQYFGPGTRLTVL.

The gene calls are TRBV27 and TRBJ2-3; the TCRdb call, TRBD1, lacks DNA for checking. This CDR3 comprises 13 residues. Germline lookup yields CDR1 MNHEY and CDR2 SMNVEV (reference sequence). CDR3 in amino acids: CASSQGFSDTQYF.

The V and J genes are TRBV6-1 and TRBJ2-6; the D gene TCRdb calls, TRBD1, cannot be checked with no DNA. CDR1 MNHNS and CDR2 SASEGT come from the germline V gene. CDR3 size: 18 residues. The chain's CDR3 is CASTSDRGLPSGANVLTF.

CDR3 residues: CATSSQDPRPSYF. The chain joins TRBV15 to TRBJ2-4; TCRdb indicates TRBD1, and absent DNA this call remains unverified. This CDR3 region has 13 residues. Germline CDR1 LNHNV, CDR2 YYDKDF (reference sequence).

The V call is TRBV10-3, the J call TRBJ2-7. In germline, CDR1 is ENHRY, CDR2 SYGVKD. CDR3 length: 16 residues. CDR3 amino acids: CAISELEKLNSYEQYF.

The rearrangement joins TRBV24-1 to TRBJ1-5; TCRdb outputs TRBD1, but without DNA this stays unchecked. Germline V gene data show CDR1 as KGHDR and CDR2 as SFDVKD. The CDR3 has 15 residues. The CDR3: CATSGGPGLNQPQHF.

The V and J genes are TRBV29-1 and TRBJ2-1; TCRdb designates TRBD2, a call that cannot be tested without DNA. This CDR3 has 12 amino acids. The germline CDR1 and CDR2 sequences are SQVTM and ANQGSEA. CDR3 loop: CSVGFHSGEQFF.

The chain employs TRBV15 and TRBJ2-1; as DNA is missing, the TRBD1 call by TCRdb cannot be tested. The germline gives CDR1 LNHNV, CDR2 YYDKDF (reference sequence). The CDR3 totals 14 residues. CDR3 in amino acids: CATSTWTGNNEQFF.

Here the CDR3 reads CASSQTPHTQYF. The V gene is TRBV25-1, the J gene TRBJ2-3; the D gene TCRdb calls, TRBD1, cannot be checked with no DNA. CDR3 length: 12 residues. The germline CDR1 and CDR2 sequences are MGHDK and SYGVNS.

CDR3 residues: CASSRTSGRFYEQFF. This chain connects TRBV14 to TRBJ2-1; the D call from TCRdb, TRBD2, cannot be confirmed without DNA. This CDR3 is 15 amino acids long. The germline gives CDR1 SGHDN, CDR2 FVKESK.

This sequence joins TRBV24-1 and TRBJ2-1; the TRBD1 assignment by TCRdb is unverifiable without DNA. The length of the CDR3 is 15 residues. Looked up from germline, CDR1 is KGHDR and CDR2 is SFDVKD. The CDR3 protein is CATSDLGRQSNEQFF.